This entry lists 10 T cell receptor beta chains sequenced from one sample in a study of technical replicates of blood from several donors. Data came from immunoSEQ multiplex PCR; TCRdb stores just in-frame clones and leaves some out. The sample carries just over 95,000 clones, 95% recorded once. The sequencing sample was made of T cells isolated from PBMCs. Receptors were obtained from a human donor in good health.

The DNA for the CDR3 is TGCGCCAGCTCCGGGACAGCAACACAAGAGACCCAGTACTTC. Amino acid sequence: CASSGTATQETQYF. This chain joins TRBV5-1 and TRBJ2-5; 7 positions agree with TRBD1. The CDR3 consists of 14 residues. The germline CDR1 and CDR2 sequences are SGHRS and YFSETQ. V lost 7 bases and J lost 2; bases outside the gene matches: 8.

V usage is TRBV11-2 and J usage is TRBJ1-1; a possible D gene is TRBD1 (6 bases). Germline assignment: CDR1 SGHAT and CDR2 FQNNGV. V was trimmed by 3 bases and J by 1 base, leaving 21 bases between them. The CDR3 covers 18 residues. The CDR3 here is CASSLTSNIGQRNTEAFF. In DNA, the CDR3 is TGTGCCAGCAGCTTGACATCTAATATCGGACAGAGGAACACTGAAGCTTTCTTT.

The CDR3 coding sequence is TGTGCCAGCAGTTTATATTCCCCTGACAGGGTCGGACAGCCCCAGCATTTT. Translated, it gives CASSLYSPDRVGQPQHF. This rearrangement joins TRBV27 to TRBJ1-5, with 7 bases that match TRBD1. This CDR3 region has 17 residues. From germline, CDR1 is MNHEY and CDR2 SMNVEV (reference sequence). The J segment lost 7 bases and the V segment lost 1 base, leaving 13 bases of the junction unmatched.

This clone appeared once. The chain couples TRBV5-1 to TRBJ2-2, with TRBD1 identical over 9 bases. The CDR3 consists of 16 residues. Germline values: CDR1 SGHRS, CDR2 YFSETQ. Trimming at V came to 4 bases and at J to 1 base, leaving 5 bases not matched to a gene. CDR3 sequence reads: CASSNLTGGNTGELFF. DNA for the CDR3: TGCGCCAGCAGCAACCTGACAGGGGGGAACACCGGGGAGCTGTTTTTT.

The rearrangement links TRBV7-2 to TRBJ2-4; TRBD2 agrees at 8 bases. This CDR3 is 15 amino acids long. V lost 5 bases to trimming and J lost 6 bases; unmatched junction nucleotides: 9. Germline-derived CDR1 and CDR2 are SGHTA and FQGNSA. The DNA of the CDR3 is TGTGCCAGCAGCCTAGGACTAGCATTATTAAACATTCAGTACTTC. Encoded protein: CASSLGLALLNIQYF.

This sequence joins TRBV19 and TRBJ1-2; possible D gene TRBD1, 5 bases. V shed 9 bases and J shed 6 bases, with 14 bases lying between them. Germline V gives CDR1 LNHDA, CDR2 SQIVND (reference sequence). The CDR3 length is 12 residues. CDR3 sequence reads: CASQTDGDGYTF. The DNA of the CDR3 is TGTGCCAGCCAGACAGATGGGGATGGCTACACCTTC.

The chain has TRBV4-1 and TRBJ2-3; D might be TRBD2 (5 bases). Germline V CDR1 and CDR2: MGHRA, YSYEKL. The CDR3 runs to 15 residues. Trimming took off 4 bases at V and 1 base at J, with 12 bases between the two ends. The CDR3 protein is CASSPRGSGTDTQYF. Here the CDR3 DNA reads TGCGCCAGCAGCCCAAGAGGGTCCGGCACAGATACGCAGTATTTT.

This rearrangement joins TRBV7-8 to TRBJ2-7; D is unresolved. The ends were cut back, 6 bases at V and 3 bases at J, with 12 bases in the middle. The length of the CDR3 is 13 residues. Germline V gene sequence: CDR1 SGHVS, CDR2 FQNEAQ. The CDR3 loop is CASRLGVDYEQYF. Here the CDR3 DNA reads TGTGCCAGCAGACTCGGAGTTGACTACGAGCAGTACTTC. The whole variable domain, remainder taken from reference TRBV7-8 and TRBJ2-7, is GAGVSQSPRYKVAKRGQDVALRCDPISGHVSLFWYQQALGQGPEFLTYFQNEAQLDKSGLPSDRFFAERPEGSVSTLKIQRTQQEDSAVYLCASRLGVDYEQYFGPGTRLTVT.

The chain is built from TRBV11-2 and TRBJ2-7; TRBD2 agrees at 7 bases. Germline V gene lookup returns CDR1 SGHAT and CDR2 FQNNGV. This CDR3 has 14 residues. V lost 3 bases and J lost 6; bases outside the gene matches: 8. The CDR3 bases are TGTGCCAGCAGCTTGGCGGGAGTCGTTCCCGAGCAGTACTTC. Its translation: CASSLAGVVPEQYF.

V usage is TRBV19 and J usage is TRBJ2-7, with 7 bases matching TRBD1. The CDR3 is 13 amino acids. Trimming removed 9 bases from V and 0 bases from J; junction bases left unmatched: 5. Germline V gene sequence: CDR1 LNHDA, CDR2 SQIVND (reference sequence). The CDR3 DNA follows: TGTGCCAGCAACAGGGGCCCCTCCTACGAGCAGTACTTC. This sequence encodes CASNRGPSYEQYF.